Sequencing of this T cell receptor (beta chain) was carried out in a study of follicular helper T cells after annual influenza vaccination. Clones were read by immunoSEQ multiplex PCR, and TCRdb kept only the in-frame ones, dropping some. The table records over 11,000 clones, just under 85% of them present only once. Time point in this sample: 2014-2015 season, pre-vaccination. V lost 3 bases and J 6 bases, leaving 9 bases between the germline ends. Per germline, CDR1 DFQATT and CDR2 SNEGSKA (reference sequence). CDR3 length: 11 amino acids. The specimen comprised CXCR5- memory CD4+ T cells sorted from blood, sampled on the day of influenza vaccination. The clonotype comes from an adult who received the influenza vaccine. The genes are TRBV20-1 and TRBJ2-7, with TRBD2 as a possible D gene (5 bases). This chain's CDR3 is CSARGGPEQYF. The DNA for the CDR3 is TGCAGTGCTAGGGGCGGGCCCGAGCAGTACTTC.